What follows is one TCR beta chain and its context. In the authors' methods: Estimates of nucleated cell counts were drawn from the amplification of reference gene primers. Profiling relied on immunoSEQ multiplex PCR, and the TCRdb table lists in-frame clones only, not all of them. V and J calls and clone size are copied from that table; D and trimming were computed from the DNA. The table records approximately 67,000 clones, over 80% of them present only once. This record comes from a study of blood T cell repertoires in COVID-19. Study-level information: There were acute and convalescent COVID-19 samples, and they came from the United States, Italy and Spain. T cells, B-cell-depleted T cells, or PBMCs supplied cDNA or gDNA.

The source material was peripheral blood. The clonotype was recovered from a human donor in a cohort sampled during active COVID-19.

CDR3 nucleotide sequence: TGTGCCAGCAGCAAAGAAAGGGACCTGAGGACAGCCCAGCGAGAGACCCAGTACTTC. This encodes CASSKERDLRTAQRETQYF. V is TRBV21-1 and J is TRBJ2-5; TRBD1, as called in the table, went unchecked against the DNA. TRBV21-1 has pseudogene status. This CDR3 is 19 amino acids long.